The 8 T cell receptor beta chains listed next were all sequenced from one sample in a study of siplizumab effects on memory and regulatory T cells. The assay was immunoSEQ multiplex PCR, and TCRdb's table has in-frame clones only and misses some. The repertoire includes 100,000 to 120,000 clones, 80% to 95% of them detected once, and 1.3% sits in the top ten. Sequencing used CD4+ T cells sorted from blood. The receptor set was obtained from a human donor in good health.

Here the CDR3 DNA reads TGTGCCAGCAGCAGGGGAGTGGGGAAGCAGTTCTTC. Translating gives CASSRGVGKQFF. The chain recombines TRBV9 with TRBJ2-1; D possibly uses TRBD1 or TRBD2 (5 bases each). The CDR3 is 12 residues long. The germline CDR1 and CDR2 sequences are SGDLS and YYNGEE. Trimming removed 4 bases at V and 11 bases at J, with 13 bases between.

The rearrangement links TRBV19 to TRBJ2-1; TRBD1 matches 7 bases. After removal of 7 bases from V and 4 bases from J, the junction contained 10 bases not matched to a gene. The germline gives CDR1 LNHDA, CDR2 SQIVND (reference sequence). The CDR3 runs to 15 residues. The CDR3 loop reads CASISLTGMYNEQFF. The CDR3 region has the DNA TGTGCCAGTATCTCGCTGACAGGGATGTACAATGAGCAGTTCTTC. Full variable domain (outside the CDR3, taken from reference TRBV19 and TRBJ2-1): DGGITQSPKYLFRKEGQNVTLSCEQNLNHDAMYWYRQDPGQGLRLIYYSQIVNDFQKGDIAEGYSVSREKKESFPLTVTSAQKNPTAFYLCASISLTGMYNEQFFGPGTRLTVL.

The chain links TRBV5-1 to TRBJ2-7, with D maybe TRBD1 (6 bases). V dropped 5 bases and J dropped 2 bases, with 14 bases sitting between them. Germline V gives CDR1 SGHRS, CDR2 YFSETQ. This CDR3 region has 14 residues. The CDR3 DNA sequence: TGCGCCAGCAGTACGGGACAAGTAGCCTACGAGCAGTACTTC. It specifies CASSTGQVAYEQYF.

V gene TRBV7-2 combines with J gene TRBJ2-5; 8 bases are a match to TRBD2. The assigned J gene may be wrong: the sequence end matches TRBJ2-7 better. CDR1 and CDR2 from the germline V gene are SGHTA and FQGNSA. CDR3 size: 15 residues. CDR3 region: CASSLEGSGIYEQYF. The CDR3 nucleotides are TGTGCCAGCAGCTTAGAGGGTAGCGGGATATACGAGCAGTACTTC.

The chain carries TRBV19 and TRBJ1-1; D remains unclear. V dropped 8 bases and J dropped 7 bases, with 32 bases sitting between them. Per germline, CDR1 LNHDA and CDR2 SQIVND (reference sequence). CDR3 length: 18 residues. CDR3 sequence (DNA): TGTGCCAGTGGGTCGGCGGCATTGGGCAGGCTTTTTGGCGATGAAGCTTTCTTT. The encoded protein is CASGSAALGRLFGDEAFF. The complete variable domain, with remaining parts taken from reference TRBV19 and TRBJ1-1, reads DGGITQSPKYLFRKEGQNVTLSCEQNLNHDAMYWYRQDPGQGLRLIYYSQIVNDFQKGDIAEGYSVSREKKESFPLTVTSAQKNPTAFYLCASGSAALGRLFGDEAFFGQGTRLTVV.

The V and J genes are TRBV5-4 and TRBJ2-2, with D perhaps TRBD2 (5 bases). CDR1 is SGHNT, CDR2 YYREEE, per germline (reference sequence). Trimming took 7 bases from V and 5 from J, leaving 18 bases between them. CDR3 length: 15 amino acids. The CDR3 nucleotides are TGTGCCAGCGGTCTAGGTCCCTCGGGGACCGGGGAGCTGTTTTTT. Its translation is CASGLGPSGTGELFF.

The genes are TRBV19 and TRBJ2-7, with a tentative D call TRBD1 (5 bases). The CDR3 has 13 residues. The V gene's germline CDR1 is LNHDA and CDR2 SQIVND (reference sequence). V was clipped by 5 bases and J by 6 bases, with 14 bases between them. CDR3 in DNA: TGTGCCAGTAGTCTTACCAGGGTAGGCGAGCAGTACTTC. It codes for CASSLTRVGEQYF.

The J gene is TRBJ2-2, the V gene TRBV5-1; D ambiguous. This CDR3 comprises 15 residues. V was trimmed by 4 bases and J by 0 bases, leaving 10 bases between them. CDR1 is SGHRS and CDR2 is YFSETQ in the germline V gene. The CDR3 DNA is TGCGCCAGCAGCGGGTCCGCCGCGAACACCGGGGAGCTGTTTTTT. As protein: CASSGSAANTGELFF.